This T cell receptor beta chain was captured in a study of shared clonotypes between healthy human individuals. Study-level results: Some clonotypes were shared by all four sorted-subset donors, while others were not shared. The non-shared ones had lower generation probabilities than the shared ones. The authors expected sequencing depth to affect clonotype sharing among donors.

With regard to this clone: Its antigen is unidentified.

Some clones are missing from TCRdb's copy, which holds only in-frame ones; the method was immunoSEQ multiplex PCR. This table has about 2.4 million clones, roughly nine tenths appearing once. The J segment lost 6 bases and the V segment lost 3 bases, leaving 2 bases of the junction unmatched. This CDR3 has 14 residues. Germline V CDR1 and CDR2: SGHTA, FQGNSA. Sample: naive CD4+ T cells sorted from blood. Subset meaning: CD45RA+ positively selected. This sequence originates from a man younger than 30 in good health. The J gene is TRBJ1-4, the V gene TRBV7-2, with 9 bases matching TRBD1. The CDR3 DNA sequence: TGTGCCAGCAGCTTGGGACAGGGCTATGAAAAACTGTTTTTT. It encodes CASSLGQGYEKLFF.